The rows below give T cell receptor beta chains drawn from one sample of a study of blood T cell repertoires in COVID-19. TCRdb's copy holds only in-frame clones and misses some; the assay was immunoSEQ multiplex PCR. There are under 350,000 clones in the sample; 70% to 90% occur only once, and around 4.5% lies in the top ten. The source material was PBMCs or T cells enriched from blood (not recorded which). The receptors were sampled from a woman between 35 and 50 years old with acute COVID-19. Both conserved end residues are trimmed from each CDR3. Only part of the rows carry a size: once, few, many, or a class if the clone is expanded.

>TRBV10-2|TRBJ2-2|NA
ASSRGTTGELF
>TRBV12-3/TRBV12-4|TRBJ1-2|NA
ASTATGGYT
>TRBV3-1/TRBV3-2|TRBJ1-5|NA
ASSQGTQAQH
>TRBV7-2|TRBJ2-3|NA
ASSLAGQGVSDTQY
>TRBV7-2|TRBJ1-2|NA
ASSLAAALGYGYT
>TRBV7-6|TRBJ2-6|NA
ASSTVSGANVLT
>TRBV7-2|TRBJ1-5|once
ASSPDRIQPQH
>TRBV3-1/TRBV3-2|TRBJ1-6|NA
ASSSRQGGFGSPLH
>TRBV10-3|TRBJ1-5|NA
AISESGGSNQPQH
>TRBV3-1/TRBV3-2|TRBJ2-1|NA
ASSQVGGQGSEQF
>TRBV28|TRBJ2-2|NA
ASTTSGTGELF
>TRBV6-1|TRBJ1-6|NA
ASSETGGYNSPLH
>TRBV3-1/TRBV3-2|TRBJ1-2|NA
ASSRGVSQGYT
>TRBV28|TRBJ2-7|once
ASSLGSGGGFYEQY
>TRBV7-6|TRBJ2-7|NA
ASSRTSRGGAYEQY
>TRBV5-1|TRBJ1-4|NA
ASSLVSGGGKLF
>TRBV9|TRBJ2-3|NA
ASSPRTSGSLRTDTQY
>TRBV24-1|TRBJ2-1|NA
ATSVSGSIHLNEQF
>TRBV6-2/TRBV6-3|TRBJ1-6|NA
ASSYEGGSSSPLH
>TRBV12-5|TRBJ2-5|NA
ASGRGGQETQY
>TRBV11-2|TRBJ2-5|NA
ASSPSGAETQY
>TRBV6-5|TRBJ1-6|NA
ASSPNGPSDSPLH
>TRBV2|TRBJ2-3|NA
ASNRGADTQY
>TRBV28|TRBJ2-1|NA
ASSLLKLAGAAYNEQF
>TRBV7-9|TRBJ1-1|NA
ASSLSQGRGTEAF
>TRBV4-3|TRBJ2-4|NA
ASSRWGQGETKNIQY
>TRBV5-4|TRBJ2-7|NA
ASSFSPGGYEQY
>TRBV6-2/TRBV6-3|TRBJ2-7|NA
ASSYSATSGSGA
>TRBV9|TRBJ1-2|NA
ASSVMGQANYGYT
>TRBV19|TRBJ2-7|NA
ASSIEVGLYEQY
>TRBV7-8|TRBJ2-7|NA
ASSLGDRDEQY
>TRBV19|TRBJ1-2|NA
ASSTRDREWGYT
>TRBV7-2|TRBJ2-3|few
ASSRSGGTDTQY
>TRBV28|TRBJ2-7|NA
AGGRGQTYEQY
>TRBV20-1|TRBJ2-2|NA
SASSGGRWDTGELF
>TRBV5-1|TRBJ1-1|NA
ASRRGQGNLANTEAF
>TRBV5-4|TRBJ2-2|NA
ASSRAGFSTGELF
>TRBV3-1/TRBV3-2|TRBJ2-4|NA
ASSPIEGSLAKNIQY
>TRBV7-6|TRBJ1-2|NA
ASSSIQGPYGYT
>TRBV19|TRBJ1-5|NA
ASSTQGINQPQH
>TRBV7-2|TRBJ2-7|NA
ASSLDRGSLKFYEQY
>TRBV18|TRBJ1-1|NA
ASSALGVPGTEAF
>TRBV29-1|TRBJ2-1|NA
SGDSVGEQF
>TRBV14|TRBJ1-3|NA
ASSQAGGRNTIY
>TRBV10-3|TRBJ2-2|NA
AISDGGRDTGELF